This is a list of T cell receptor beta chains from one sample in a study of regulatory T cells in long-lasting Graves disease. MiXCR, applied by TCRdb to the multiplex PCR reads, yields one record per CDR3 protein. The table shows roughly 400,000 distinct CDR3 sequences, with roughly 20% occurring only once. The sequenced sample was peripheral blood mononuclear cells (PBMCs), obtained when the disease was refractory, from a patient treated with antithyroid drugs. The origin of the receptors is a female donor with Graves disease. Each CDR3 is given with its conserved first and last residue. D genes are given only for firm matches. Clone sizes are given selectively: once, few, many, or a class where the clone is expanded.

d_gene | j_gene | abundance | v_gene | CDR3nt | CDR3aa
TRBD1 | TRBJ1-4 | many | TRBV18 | TGTGCCAGCTCACCGCCACAGGGGAACTCGGGAAAACTGTTTTTT | CASSPPQGNSGKLFF
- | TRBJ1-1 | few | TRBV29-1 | TGCAGTCCCGGACATATGAACACTGAAGCTTTCTTT | CSPGHMNTEAFF
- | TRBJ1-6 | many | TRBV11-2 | TGTGCCAGCAGTCAAAAAGGGCAAAGCTCCTATAATTCACCCCTCCACTTT | CASSQKGQSSYNSPLHF
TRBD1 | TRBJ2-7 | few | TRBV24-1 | TGTGCCACCAGTGATCCGGGACAGGGAATCTACGAGCAGTACTTC | CATSDPGQGIYEQYF
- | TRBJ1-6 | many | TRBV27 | TGTGCCAGCAGTCCCGGGACCCGACCTAATTCACCCCTCCACTTT | CASSPGTRPNSPLHF
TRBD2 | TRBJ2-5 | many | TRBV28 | TGTGCCAGCACCAACCAGGGACTAGCGGGAGGGCACGAGACCCAGTACTTC | CASTNQGLAGGHETQYF
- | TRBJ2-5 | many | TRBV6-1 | TGTGCCAGCAGTGACATGCTTTCCCGGGGCGAGACCCAGTACTTC | CASSDMLSRGETQYF
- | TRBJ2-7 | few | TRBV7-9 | TGTGCCAGCAGCTTCCACCCCCGATCCCTTGCGACACTATACGAGCAGTACTTC | CASSFHPRSLATLYEQYF
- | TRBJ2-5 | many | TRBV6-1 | TGTGCCAGCAGTCCCGACGGACAAGAGACCCAGTACTTC | CASSPDGQETQYF
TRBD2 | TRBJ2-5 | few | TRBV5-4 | TGTGCCAGCAGCTCTCGGGTAGCGGGAGGGCGGGAGACCCAGTACTTC | CASSSRVAGGRETQYF
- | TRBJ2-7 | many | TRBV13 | TGTGCCAGCAGCTTAGGTGGCGGTCCCCCCGAGCAGTACTTC | CASSLGGGPPEQYF
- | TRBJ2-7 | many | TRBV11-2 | TGTGCCAGCAGCTTTGGCGTAGGGCCCTACGAGCAGTACTTC | CASSFGVGPYEQYF
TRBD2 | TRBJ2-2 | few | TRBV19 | TGTGCCAGTAGTAAAGGACTAGCGGGAGGGATGAAGACCGGGGAGCTGTTTTTT | CASSKGLAGGMKTGELFF
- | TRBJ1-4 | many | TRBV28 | TGTGCCAGCACAAGCGTTGGTGAAAAACTGTTTTTT | CASTSVGEKLFF
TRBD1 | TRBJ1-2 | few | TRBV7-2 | TGTGCCAGCAGCGAAGGGGACAGGAACTATGGCTACACCTTC | CASSEGDRNYGYTF
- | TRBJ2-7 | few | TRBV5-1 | TGCGCCAGCAGCTTGGCGGCGGACGAGCAGTACTTC | CASSLAADEQYF
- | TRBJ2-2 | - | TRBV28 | TGTGCCAGCAGTTTATTACGGGCAAGCGGGGAGCTGTTTTTT | CASSLLRASGELFF
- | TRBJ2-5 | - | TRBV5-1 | TGCGCCAGCAGCTTGGACAGGGTCGAAGAGACCCAGTACTTC | CASSLDRVEETQYF
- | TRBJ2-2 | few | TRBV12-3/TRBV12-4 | TGTGCCAGCAGTTTAGACAAGGCCGGGGAGCTGTTTTTT | CASSLDKAGELFF
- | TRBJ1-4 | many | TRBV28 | TGTGCCAGCAGTAGCCCAGATACAACTAATGAAAAACTGTTTTTT | CASSSPDTTNEKLFF
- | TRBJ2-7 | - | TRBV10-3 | TGTGCCATCAGTGTGGGAACGTCCTACGAGCAGTACTTC | CAISVGTSYEQYF
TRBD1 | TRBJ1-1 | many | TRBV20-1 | TGCAGTGCTCGACAGGGCACTGAAGCTTTCTTT | CSARQGTEAFF
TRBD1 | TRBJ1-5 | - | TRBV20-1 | TGCAGTGCTAGCGTGGGACAGGGGCAGGTACAGCCCCAGCATTTT | CSASVGQGQVQPQHF
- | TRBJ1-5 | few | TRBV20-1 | TGCAGTGCTTCCCGGACGGATCAGCCCCAGCATTTT | CSASRTDQPQHF
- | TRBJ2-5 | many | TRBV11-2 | TGTGCCAGCAGCTTAGGACAGATCCTGACCCAGTACTTC | CASSLGQILTQYF
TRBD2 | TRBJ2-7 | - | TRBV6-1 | TGTGCCAGCAAACTAGCGGGAGTGTACGAGCAGTACTTC | CASKLAGVYEQYF
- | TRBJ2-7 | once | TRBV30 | TGTGCCTGGAGTTTGGGGGCCTCTTTCGGTGTCGAGCAGTACTTC | CAWSLGASFGVEQYF
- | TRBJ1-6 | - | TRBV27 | TGTGCCAGCAGTATCACGGACCTGCGGAGCTCCTATAATTCACCCCTCCACTTT | CASSITDLRSSYNSPLHF
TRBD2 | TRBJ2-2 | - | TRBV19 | TGTGCCAGTAGTGTAGCAACTAGCGGAGTAGGGACCGGGGAGCTGTTTTTT | CASSVATSGVGTGELFF
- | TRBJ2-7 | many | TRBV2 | TGTGCCAGCAGTCGGCAGGAGTACGAGCAGTACTTC | CASSRQEYEQYF
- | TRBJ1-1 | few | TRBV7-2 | TGTGCCAGCTTTCTTGGCGAGGAAGCTTTCTTT | CASFLGEEAFF
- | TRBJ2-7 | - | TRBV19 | TGTGCCAGTAGTATCATGGAGGGTTCGTACGAGCAGTACTTC | CASSIMEGSYEQYF
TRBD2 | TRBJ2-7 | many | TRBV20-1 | TGCAGTGCTAGAGAGAAAGGGACTAGCGGGAGCCCCTACGAGCAGTACTTC | CSAREKGTSGSPYEQYF
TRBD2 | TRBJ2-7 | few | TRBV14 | TGTGCCAGCAGCCCGATCGGGGGGGGCGAGCAGTACTTC | CASSPIGGGEQYF
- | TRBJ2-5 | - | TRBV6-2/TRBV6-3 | TGTGCCAGCAGTTACTCGGGCAGAATCAACCAAGAGACCCAGTACTTC | CASSYSGRINQETQYF
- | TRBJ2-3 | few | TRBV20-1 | TGCAGTGCCCCTCTCTGGGATACGCAGTATTTT | CSAPLWDTQYF
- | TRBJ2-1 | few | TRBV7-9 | TGTGCCAGCATCCCTGGCGGGACCAATGAGCAGTTCTTC | CASIPGGTNEQFF
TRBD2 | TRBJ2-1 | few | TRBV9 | TGTGCCAGCAGCCCTCCGGGACTAGCGTTTAATGAGCAGTTCTTC | CASSPPGLAFNEQFF
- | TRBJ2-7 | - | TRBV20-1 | TGCAGTGCTAGGATGGGGAAACCCTACGAGCAGTACTTC | CSARMGKPYEQYF
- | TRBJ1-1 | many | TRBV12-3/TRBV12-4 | TGTGCCAGCAGTTTCGGTAGAGGCACTGAAGCTTTCTTT | CASSFGRGTEAFF
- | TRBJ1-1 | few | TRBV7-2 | TGTGCCAGCAGCTTAAACTGGGGCACTGAAGCTTTCTTT | CASSLNWGTEAFF
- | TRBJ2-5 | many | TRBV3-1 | TGTGCCAGCAGCCACCCTGTGTCCGGTGGAAGGGATAAGACCCAGTACTTC | CASSHPVSGGRDKTQYF
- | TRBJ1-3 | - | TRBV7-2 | TGTGCCAGTAGGCCCCTGGGGCACCCGACAAACACCATATATTTT | CASRPLGHPTNTIYF
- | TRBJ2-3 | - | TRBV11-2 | TGTGCCAGCAGCTGGGGCCGGCAACGCACAGATACGCAGTATTTT | CASSWGRQRTDTQYF
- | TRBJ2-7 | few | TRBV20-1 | TGCAGTGCTAGAGTTAAGGGGGGCTTTTCATACGAGCAGTACTTC | CSARVKGGFSYEQYF
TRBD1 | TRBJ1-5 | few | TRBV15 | TGTGCCACCAGCAGAGATCTACGGGACAGCCCTCGAGGTAAAGCCCAGCATTTT | CATSRDLRDSPRGKAQHF
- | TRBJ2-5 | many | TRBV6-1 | TGTGCCAGCAGCGGGCCCTACCAAGAGACCCAGTACTTC | CASSGPYQETQYF
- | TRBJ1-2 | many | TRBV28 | TGTGCCAGCAGTTTTCGTTTGTTTGGCTACACCTTC | CASSFRLFGYTF
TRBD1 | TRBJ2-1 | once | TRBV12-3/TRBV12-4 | TGTGCCAGCATTAATCGTGGGACAGTGTCCAATGAGCAGTTCTTC | CASINRGTVSNEQFF
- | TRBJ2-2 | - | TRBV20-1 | TGCAGTGCTAGACCTAGCAACACCGGGGAGCTGTTTTTT | CSARPSNTGELFF
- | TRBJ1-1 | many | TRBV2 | TGTGCCAGCAGTGAAGCCCTGGGTTGGGCTTTCTTT | CASSEALGWAFF
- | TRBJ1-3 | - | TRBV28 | TGTGCCAGCAGTTTAAGGGGCCTCTCTGGAAACACCATATATTTT | CASSLRGLSGNTIYF
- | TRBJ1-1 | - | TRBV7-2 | TGCGCCAGCAGCCAAGACAGGACGAACACTGAAGCTTTCTTT | CASSQDRTNTEAFF
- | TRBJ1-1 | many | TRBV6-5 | TGTGCCAGCAGTTGGCAGGGCGGGATGAACACTGAAGCTTTCTTT | CASSWQGGMNTEAFF
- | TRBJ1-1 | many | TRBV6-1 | TGTGCCAGCACAACGCTAGGGTGGAACACTGAAGCTTTCTTT | CASTTLGWNTEAFF